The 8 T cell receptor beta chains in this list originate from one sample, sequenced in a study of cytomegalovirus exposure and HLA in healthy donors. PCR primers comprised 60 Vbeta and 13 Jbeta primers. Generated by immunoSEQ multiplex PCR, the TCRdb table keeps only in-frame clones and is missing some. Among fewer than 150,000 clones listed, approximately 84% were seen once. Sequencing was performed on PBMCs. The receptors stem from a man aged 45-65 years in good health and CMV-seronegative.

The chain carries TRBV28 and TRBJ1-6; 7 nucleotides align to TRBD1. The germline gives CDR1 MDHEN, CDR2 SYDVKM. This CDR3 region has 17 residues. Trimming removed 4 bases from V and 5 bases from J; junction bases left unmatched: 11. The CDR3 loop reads CASSSGLTGLNNSPLHF. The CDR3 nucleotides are TGTGCCAGCAGTTCCGGTCTGACAGGGTTGAATAATTCACCCCTCCACTTT.

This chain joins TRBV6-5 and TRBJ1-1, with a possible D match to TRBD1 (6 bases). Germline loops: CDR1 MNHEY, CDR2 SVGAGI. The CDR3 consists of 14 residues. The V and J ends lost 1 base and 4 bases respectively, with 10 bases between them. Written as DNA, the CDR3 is TGTGCCAGCAGTTACTGGACAGAGGTCACTGAAGCTTTCTTT. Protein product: CASSYWTEVTEAFF.

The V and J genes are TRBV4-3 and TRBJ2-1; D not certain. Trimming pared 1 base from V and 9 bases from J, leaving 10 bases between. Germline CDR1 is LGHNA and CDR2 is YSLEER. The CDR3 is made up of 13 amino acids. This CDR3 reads CASSQVRSSEQFF. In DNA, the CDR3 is TGCGCCAGCAGCCAAGTTCGGTCGAGTGAGCAGTTCTTC.

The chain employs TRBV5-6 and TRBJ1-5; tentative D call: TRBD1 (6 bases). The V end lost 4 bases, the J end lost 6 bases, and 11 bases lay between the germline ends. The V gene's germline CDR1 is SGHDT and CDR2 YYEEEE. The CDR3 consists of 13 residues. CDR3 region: CASSPGVGQPQHF. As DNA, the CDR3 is TGTGCCAGCAGCCCAGGGGTTGGTCAGCCCCAGCATTTT. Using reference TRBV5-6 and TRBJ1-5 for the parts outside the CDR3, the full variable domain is DAGVTQSPTHLIKTRGQQVTLRCSPKSGHDTVSWYQQALGQGPQFIFQYYEEEERQRGNFPDRFSGHQFPNYSSELNVNALLLGDSALYLCASSPGVGQPQHFGDGTRLSIL.

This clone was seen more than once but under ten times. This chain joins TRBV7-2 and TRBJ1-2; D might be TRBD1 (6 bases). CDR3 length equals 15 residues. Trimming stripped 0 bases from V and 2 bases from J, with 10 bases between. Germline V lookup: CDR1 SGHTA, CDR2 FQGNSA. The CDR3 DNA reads TGTGCCAGCAGCTTAGCAGCAGGGGTAAACTATGGCTACACCTTC. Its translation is CASSLAAGVNYGYTF.

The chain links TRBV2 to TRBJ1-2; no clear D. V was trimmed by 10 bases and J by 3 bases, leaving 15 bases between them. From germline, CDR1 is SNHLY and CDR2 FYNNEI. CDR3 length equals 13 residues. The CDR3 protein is CANTDFRDYGYTF. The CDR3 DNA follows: TGTGCCAATACGGACTTTCGGGACTATGGCTACACCTTC.

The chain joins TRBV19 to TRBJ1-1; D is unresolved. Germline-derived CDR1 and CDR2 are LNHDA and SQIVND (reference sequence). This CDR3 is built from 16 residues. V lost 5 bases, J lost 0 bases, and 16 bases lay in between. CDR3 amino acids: CASSRIGRAMNTEAFF. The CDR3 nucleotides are TGTGCCAGTAGTCGAATCGGTCGAGCCATGAACACTGAAGCTTTCTTT.

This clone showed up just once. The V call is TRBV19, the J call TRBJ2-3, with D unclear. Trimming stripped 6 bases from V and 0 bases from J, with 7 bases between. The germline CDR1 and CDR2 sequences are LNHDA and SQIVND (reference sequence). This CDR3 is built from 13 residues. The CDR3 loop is CASSLSSTDTQYF. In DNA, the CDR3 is TGTGCCAGTAGCCTTTCTAGCACAGATACGCAGTATTTT. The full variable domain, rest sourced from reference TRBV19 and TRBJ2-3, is DGGITQSPKYLFRKEGQNVTLSCEQNLNHDAMYWYRQDPGQGLRLIYYSQIVNDFQKGDIAEGYSVSREKKESFPLTVTSAQKNPTAFYLCASSLSSTDTQYFGPGTRLTVL.